This T cell receptor (beta chain) was identified during a study of Tregs in tolerant kidney transplant recipients. Overall study findings and caveats: Validation in larger populations is needed because few patients were studied. Biological reproducibility was not directly addressed in this study. Activated donor B cell expansion appeared to reveal the most relevant donor-specific TCRbeta repertoire.

CDR1 and CDR2 (germline): SEHNR, FQNEAQ (reference sequence). The CDR3 extends over 15 amino acids. V trimming: 5 bases; J trimming: 3 bases; junction bases outside the gene matches: 7. Unstimulated regulatory T cells (CD4+CD25+CD127-), CD4+CD25- non-regulatory cells, CD4 and CD8 cells were FACS-sorted from thawed PBMCs. Assay used: immunoSEQ multiplex PCR; TCRdb lists only in-frame clones, some missing. Seen here are roughly 250,000 clones, around 81% observed once, and the top ten hold 0.5% to 0.65%. This clone has more than one count but fewer than ten. The antigen is not known. Sequencing was done on a sample of CD4+ T cells from blood. This rearrangement joins TRBV7-9 to TRBJ2-7; TRBD2 matches 10 bases. This clonotype was sampled from a human donor in good health. This CDR3 reads CASSPSSSGSYEQYF. CDR3 in DNA: TGTGCCAGCAGCCCGAGTTCTAGCGGGAGCTACGAGCAGTACTTC. Variable domain in full (rest from reference TRBV7-9 and TRBJ2-7): DTGVSQNPRHKITKRGQNVTFRCDPISEHNRLYWYRQTLGQGPEFLTYFQNEAQLEKSRLLSDRFSAERPKGSFSTLEIQRTEQGDSAMYLCASSPSSSGSYEQYFGPGTRLTVT.